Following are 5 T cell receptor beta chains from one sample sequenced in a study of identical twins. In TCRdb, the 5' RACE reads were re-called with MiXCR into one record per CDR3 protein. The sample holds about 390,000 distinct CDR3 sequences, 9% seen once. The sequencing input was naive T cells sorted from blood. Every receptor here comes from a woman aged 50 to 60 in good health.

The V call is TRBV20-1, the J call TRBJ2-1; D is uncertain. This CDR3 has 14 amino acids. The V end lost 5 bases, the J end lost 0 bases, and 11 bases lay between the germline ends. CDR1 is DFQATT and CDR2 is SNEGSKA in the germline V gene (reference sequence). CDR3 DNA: TGCAGTGCTCTAGAGGCTAGCTCCTACAATGAGCAGTTCTTC. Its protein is CSALEASSYNEQFF.

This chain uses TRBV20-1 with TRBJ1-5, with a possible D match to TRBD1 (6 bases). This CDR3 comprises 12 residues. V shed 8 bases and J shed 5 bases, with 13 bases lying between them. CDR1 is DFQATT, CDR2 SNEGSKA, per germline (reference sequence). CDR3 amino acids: CSIKRGDQPQHF. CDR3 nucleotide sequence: TGCAGTATAAAGAGGGGGGATCAGCCCCAGCATTTT.

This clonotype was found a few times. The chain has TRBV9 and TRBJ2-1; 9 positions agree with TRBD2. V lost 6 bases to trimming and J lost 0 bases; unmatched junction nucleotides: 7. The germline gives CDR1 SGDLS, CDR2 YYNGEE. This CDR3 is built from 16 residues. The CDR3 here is CASTHRGRGSYNEQFF. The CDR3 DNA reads TGTGCCAGCACGCACCGCGGGAGGGGCTCCTACAATGAGCAGTTCTTC.

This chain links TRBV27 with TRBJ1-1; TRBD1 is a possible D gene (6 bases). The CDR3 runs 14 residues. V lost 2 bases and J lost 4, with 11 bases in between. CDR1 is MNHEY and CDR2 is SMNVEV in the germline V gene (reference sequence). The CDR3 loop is CASSLRGRATEAFF. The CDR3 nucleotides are TGTGCCAGCAGTTTACGGGGGCGCGCCACTGAAGCTTTCTTT.

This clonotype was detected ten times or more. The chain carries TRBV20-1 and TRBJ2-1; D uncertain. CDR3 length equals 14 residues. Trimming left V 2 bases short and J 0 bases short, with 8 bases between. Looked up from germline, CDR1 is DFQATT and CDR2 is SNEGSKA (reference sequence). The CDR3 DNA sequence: TGCAGTGCTAGATCCGGAAGCTCCTACAATGAGCAGTTCTTC. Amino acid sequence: CSARSGSSYNEQFF.